The source of this T cell receptor (beta chain) is a study of chemoradiotherapy in HPV16-positive cancers. Study-level background: Candidate HPV-specific T-cell clones and common TCR motifs came from functional assays in a couple of HPV16-positive patients. Findings and limits, study-wide: Better recurrence-free survival went with HPV-responsive T-cell expansion in HPV16-positive patients.

Over chemoradiotherapy, repertoires were sampled more than once. The CDR3 is 15 amino acids. The V segment lost 6 bases and the J segment 6 bases; nucleotides outside the gene matches: 8. Germline values: CDR1 SGDLS, CDR2 YYNGEE. Turning to this clone: Its antigen is undetermined.

The repertoire was sequenced with immunoSEQ multiplex PCR; TCRdb's copy has only in-frame clones and lacks some. The sample includes over 3,500 clones, roughly 80% seen only once; the top ten take less than 20%. The material sequenced was tumor tissue, taken from a patient who underwent chemoradiotherapy. This chain connects TRBV9 to TRBJ2-1; 11 positions match TRBD2. The TCR sequence derives from a human donor with HPV-associated anogenital cancer. As DNA, the CDR3 is TGTGCCAGCACCCCAACTAGCGGGAGTGGCAATGAGCAGTTCTTC. Translated: CASTPTSGSGNEQFF.